The 26 T cell receptor beta chains reported below all come from one sample, sequenced in a study of blood T cells in healthy people across ages. Using a J-beta primer mix together with a sample-barcoded 5' primer, a second PCR was run for roughly 6 to 12 cycles. TCRdb re-derived calls from the 5' RACE reads in MiXCR, one entry per CDR3 protein. The sample includes approximately 820,000 distinct CDR3 sequences, under 45% of them seen just once. The sample consisted of blood. The receptors originated from a man aged 60 to 75 in good health.

V and J are TRBV6-1 and TRBJ2-1; a possible D gene is TRBD2 (5 bases). The J call may be wrong; the DNA end is better matched by TRBJ2-7. Germline assignment: CDR1 MNHNS and CDR2 SASEGT. This CDR3 has 19 amino acids. For the CDR3, the DNA is TGTGCCAGCAGTACCTCACCCGGGGAAGGCAGGAGCTCCTACAATGAGCAGTACTTC. It yields the protein CASSTSPGEGRSSYNEQYF.

The chain joins TRBV9 to TRBJ1-6, with 7 bases identical to TRBD1. The CDR3 contains 15 residues. J lost 9 bases, V lost 4 bases, and 10 bases had no gene match. Germline-derived CDR1 and CDR2 are SGDLS and YYNGEE. CDR3 amino acids: CASSLDGQESSPLHF. CDR3 DNA sequence: TGTGCCAGCAGCCTGGATGGACAGGAGAGTTCACCCCTCCACTTT. The full variable domain, its missing parts supplied by reference TRBV9 and TRBJ1-6, is DSGVTQTPKHLITATGQRVTLRCSPRSGDLSVYWYQQSLDQGLQFLIQYYNGEERAKGNILERFSAQQFPDLHSELNLSSLELGDSALYFCASSLDGQESSPLHFGNGTRLTVT.

With regard to this clonotype: An end of the junction differs from the germline gene, which may be a read error. This chain uses TRBV4-3 with TRBJ2-7; D assignment may be TRBD1 or TRBD2 (5 bases each). This CDR3 is 15 amino acids long. Germline CDR1 is LGHNA and CDR2 is YSLEER. The CDR3 bases are TGCGCCAGCAGCCAAGGGTCCGGGACCTCCTCCGAGCAGTACTTC. It translates to CASSQGSGTSSEQYF.

This clonotype occurred a few times. The rearrangement links TRBV13 to TRBJ2-2; D is perhaps TRBD1 or TRBD2 (5 bases each). Germline assignment: CDR1 PRHDT and CDR2 FYEKMQ (reference sequence). The ends were cut back, 10 bases at V and 4 bases at J, with 13 bases in the middle. The CDR3 extends over 13 amino acids. The CDR3 reads CANAKGTTGELFF. The CDR3 DNA reads as TGTGCCAACGCGAAGGGGACCACCGGGGAGCTGTTTTTT.

In DNA, the CDR3 is TGTGCCAGCAGCGTAGCTACGACAGGGGGCCTATACAATGAGCAGTTCTTC. Protein sequence: CASSVATTGGLYNEQFF. This rearrangement joins TRBV9 to TRBJ2-1; 10 bases agree with TRBD1. The CDR3 has 17 amino acids. The germline V gene has CDR1 SGDLS and CDR2 YYNGEE. J was trimmed by 4 bases and V by 0 bases; bases with no gene match: 7.

This sequence joins TRBV6-5 and TRBJ2-4; D remains unclear. The germline V gene encodes CDR1 MNHEY and CDR2 SVGAGI. The CDR3 has 16 amino acids. The V gene lost 0 bases and the J gene lost 0 bases, with 9 bases spanning the gap. The CDR3 loop reads CASSYSRSLAKNIQYF. In nucleotides, the CDR3 is TGTGCCAGCAGTTACTCGAGAAGCTTAGCCAAAAACATTCAGTACTTC.

This clonotype showed up just a few times. The CDR3 DNA reads as TGTGCCAGCACCCTCGGTGGCGAGCAGTACTTC. Translated, it gives CASTLGGEQYF. The V call is TRBV6-2 or TRBV6-3, the J call TRBJ2-7, with unresolved D. V was cut by 7 bases and J by 6 bases, with 10 bases left in between. Germline assignment: CDR1 MNHEY and CDR2 SVGEGT. The CDR3 length is 11 residues.

This clonotype has a handful of counts. The rearrangement joins TRBV20-1 to TRBJ2-2; 9 bases match TRBD1. With 6 bases clipped from V and 5 bases from J, the junction kept 7 bases outside the gene matches. The CDR3 is made up of 14 amino acids. Germline CDR1 reads DFQATT; CDR2 reads SNEGSKA (reference sequence). The CDR3 is CSATQGAYTGELFF. In DNA, the CDR3 is TGCAGTGCAACACAGGGGGCGTATACCGGGGAGCTGTTTTTT.

The chain employs TRBV4-3 and TRBJ1-2, with D hard to call. V lost 3 bases and J lost 3, with 14 bases in between. The CDR3 spans 15 residues. CDR1 LGHNA and CDR2 YSLEER come from the germline V gene. CDR3 in amino acids: CASSQGRVGYYGYTF. In DNA, the CDR3 is TGCGCCAGCAGCCAGGGAAGGGTGGGGTACTATGGCTACACCTTC.

This clonotype has more than one count but fewer than ten. This chain uses TRBV29-1 with TRBJ2-1; D is ambiguous. Trimming cost V 7 bases and J 0 bases, with 10 bases left between them. The germline CDR1 and CDR2 sequences are SQVTM and ANQGSEA. The CDR3 has 13 residues. The CDR3 DNA follows: TGCAGCGGTTCGCGGAGCTCCTACAATGAGCAGTTCTTC. This sequence encodes CSGSRSSYNEQFF.

CDR3 amino acids: CASSFVPLRTGGADTQYF. In nucleotides, the CDR3 is TGTGCCAGCAGCTTCGTGCCGCTTAGGACAGGGGGCGCAGATACGCAGTATTTT. The genes are TRBV7-2 and TRBJ2-3; TRBD1 matches 11 bases. The V segment lost 3 bases and the J segment 4 bases; nucleotides outside the gene matches: 12. Germline CDR1 SGHTA, CDR2 FQGNSA. The CDR3 loop spans 18 amino acids.

The V and J genes are TRBV20-1 and TRBJ2-1; 12 bases fit TRBD2. Germline V CDR1 and CDR2: DFQATT, SNEGSKA (reference sequence). Germline trimming cut 0 bases from V and 6 bases from J; bases unmatched to any gene: 3. This CDR3 contains 15 residues. The CDR3 DNA reads as TGCAGTGCTAGAGAGGGGACTAGCGGGCGCAATGAGCAGTTCTTC. Translated, it gives CSAREGTSGRNEQFF.

Concerning this clonotype itself: A much bigger clone sits one base away, suggesting this may be a read error. The rearrangement uses TRBV20-1 and TRBJ1-2; no definite D call. Trimming took off 5 bases at V and 8 bases at J, with 15 bases between the two ends. The CDR3 is 12 residues long. The germline gives CDR1 DFQATT, CDR2 SNEGSKA (reference sequence). CDR3 DNA sequence: TGCAGTGCTTCTGGCACGCTCAAAGGCTACACCTTC. Amino acids: CSASGTLKGYTF.

Many counts were recorded for this clonotype. The chain combines TRBV12-3 or TRBV12-4 with TRBJ2-4; D perhaps matches TRBD2 (5 bases). The CDR3 covers 12 residues. The V gene lost 6 bases and the J gene lost 6 bases, with 9 bases spanning the gap. CDR3 sequence (DNA): TGTGCCAGCAGCCCGGACTCAAACATTCAGTACTTC. Translation: CASSPDSNIQYF.

The chain employs TRBV12-3 or TRBV12-4 and TRBJ2-3; D unclear. V lost 3 bases, J lost 4 bases, and 14 bases lay in between. CDR3 length: 15 residues. The CDR3 region is CASSFGDKKADTQYF. The CDR3 DNA is TGTGCCAGCAGTTTTGGAGACAAAAAAGCAGATACGCAGTATTTT.

The V call is TRBV20-1, the J call TRBJ1-4, with TRBD1 identical over 7 bases. The CDR3 totals 14 residues. Looked up from germline, CDR1 is DFQATT and CDR2 is SNEGSKA (reference sequence). After removal of 0 bases from V and 6 bases from J, the junction contained 4 bases not matched to a gene. In DNA form, the CDR3 reads TGCAGTGCTAGAGACTGGCAGGGGGATGAAAAACTGTTTTTT. Translating gives CSARDWQGDEKLFF.

The chain recombines TRBV20-1 with TRBJ1-2, with D tentatively TRBD1 (6 bases). Germline V gene data show CDR1 as DFQATT and CDR2 as SNEGSKA (reference sequence). Trimming pared 4 bases from V and 2 bases from J, leaving 11 bases between. The CDR3 consists of 13 residues. CDR3 in DNA: TGCAGTGCTACAGGCACAGGGAACTATGGCTACACCTTC. It is translated as CSATGTGNYGYTF.

V is TRBV4-1 and J is TRBJ1-5, with D tentatively TRBD1 (6 bases). Trimming pared 5 bases from V and 6 bases from J, leaving 14 bases between. Germline V gene lookup returns CDR1 MGHRA and CDR2 YSYEKL. The CDR3 totals 14 residues. CDR3 region: CASSFTGTGQPQHF. For the CDR3, the DNA is TGCGCCAGCAGCTTCACAGGGACGGGTCAGCCCCAGCATTTT.

This clonotype was found a few times. The genes are TRBV6-2 or TRBV6-3 and TRBJ2-5; D may be TRBD2 (7 bases). From germline, CDR1 is MNHEY and CDR2 SVGEGT. V gave up 7 bases and J gave up 1 base, with 13 bases separating them. The CDR3 is 14 residues long. The DNA for the CDR3 is TGTGCCAGCAACCTCGCGGGGGCCCAAGAGACCCAGTACTTC. Translating gives CASNLAGAQETQYF.

The chain has TRBV24-1 and TRBJ2-7; 7 positions agree with TRBD2. Matching the DNA end better, TRBJ2-5 makes the J call doubtful. The CDR3 loop spans 17 amino acids. Germline V gene sequence: CDR1 KGHDR, CDR2 SFDVKD. CDR3 DNA: TGTGCCACCAGTGATTTGCCAGGGAGGGCCTCCGGTGAGACCCAGTACTTC. Amino acid sequence: CATSDLPGRASGETQYF.

This chain links TRBV7-2 with TRBJ2-1; 10 bases match TRBD2. The CDR3 consists of 13 residues. Germline V gives CDR1 SGHTA, CDR2 FQGNSA. Losses at the gene ends were 3 bases for V and 15 bases for J; bases not matched to a gene: 8. Here the CDR3 reads CASSLTSSGGTFF. Here the CDR3 DNA reads TGTGCCAGCAGCTTGACCTCTAGCGGGGGAACGTTCTTC.

The chain uses TRBV4-1 and TRBJ2-7; 10 nucleotides align to TRBD2. This CDR3 has 16 residues. J was trimmed by 0 bases and V by 2 bases; bases with no gene match: 4. CDR1 and CDR2 (germline): MGHRA, YSYEKL. This CDR3 reads CASSQRTSGPSYEQYF. The CDR3 DNA is TGCGCCAGCAGCCAACGGACTAGCGGTCCCTCCTACGAGCAGTACTTC.

This clonotype turned up a few times. This chain connects TRBV27 to TRBJ2-1; possible D gene TRBD2, 6 bases. The CDR3 is 14 amino acids. Germline V gene lookup returns CDR1 MNHEY and CDR2 SMNVEV (reference sequence). V dropped 2 bases and J dropped 9 bases, with 14 bases sitting between them. The CDR3 spells CASSLGGGEGEQFF. In nucleotides, the CDR3 is TGTGCCAGCAGTTTAGGCGGCGGGGAAGGTGAGCAGTTCTTC.

A few counts support this clonotype. The chain is built from TRBV5-1 and TRBJ2-1, with 7 nucleotides matching TRBD1. J lost 10 bases, V lost 6 bases, and 10 bases had no gene match. Germline CDR1 reads SGHRS; CDR2 reads YFSETQ. The CDR3 length is 13 residues. The CDR3: CASNRGASEEQFF. The CDR3 nucleotides are TGCGCCAGCAACAGGGGAGCTTCGGAGGAGCAGTTCTTC.

The chain employs TRBV11-3 and TRBJ2-1; the D is unclear. CDR1 is SGHNT, CDR2 YENEEA, per germline. V lost 5 bases, J lost 7 bases, and 9 bases lay in between. CDR3 length: 12 amino acids. The CDR3 DNA reads TGTGCCAGCAGCCCTGACGTTAATGAGCAGTTCTTC. Translation gives CASSPDVNEQFF.

This chain connects TRBV7-2 to TRBJ2-7, with D possibly matching TRBD1 (6 bases). The CDR3 covers 14 residues. Germline CDR1 is SGHTA and CDR2 is FQGNSA. V lost 5 bases, J lost 4 bases, and 15 bases lay in between. The DNA of the CDR3 is TGTGCCAGCAGCCCGCTTGGGGGCGGTTACGAGCAGTACTTC. It encodes CASSPLGGGYEQYF.